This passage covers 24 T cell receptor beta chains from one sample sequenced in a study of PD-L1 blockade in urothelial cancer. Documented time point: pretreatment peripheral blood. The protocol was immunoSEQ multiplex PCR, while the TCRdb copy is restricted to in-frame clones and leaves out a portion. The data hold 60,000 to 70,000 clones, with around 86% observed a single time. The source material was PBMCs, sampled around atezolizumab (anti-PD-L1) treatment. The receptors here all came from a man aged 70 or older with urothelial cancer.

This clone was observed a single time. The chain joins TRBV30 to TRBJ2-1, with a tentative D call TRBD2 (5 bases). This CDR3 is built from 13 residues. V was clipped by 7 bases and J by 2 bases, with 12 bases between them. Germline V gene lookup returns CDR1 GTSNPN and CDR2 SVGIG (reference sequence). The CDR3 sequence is CASPYGTYNEQFF. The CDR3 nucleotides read TGTGCCTCCCCGTACGGGACCTACAATGAGCAGTTCTTC.

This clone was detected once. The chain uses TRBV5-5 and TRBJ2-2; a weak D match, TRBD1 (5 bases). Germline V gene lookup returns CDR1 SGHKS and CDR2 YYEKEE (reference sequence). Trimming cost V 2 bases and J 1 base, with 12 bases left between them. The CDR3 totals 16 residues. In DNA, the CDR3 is TGTGCCAGCAGCTTTGAGTGGGGCGGGAACACCGGGGAGCTGTTTTTT. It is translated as CASSFEWGGNTGELFF.

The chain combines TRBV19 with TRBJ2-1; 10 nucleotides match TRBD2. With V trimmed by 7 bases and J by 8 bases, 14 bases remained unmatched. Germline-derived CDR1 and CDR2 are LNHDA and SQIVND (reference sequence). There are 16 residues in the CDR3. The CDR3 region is CASNSGALAGRDEQFF. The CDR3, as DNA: TGTGCCAGTAATTCGGGGGCACTAGCGGGACGGGATGAGCAGTTCTTC.

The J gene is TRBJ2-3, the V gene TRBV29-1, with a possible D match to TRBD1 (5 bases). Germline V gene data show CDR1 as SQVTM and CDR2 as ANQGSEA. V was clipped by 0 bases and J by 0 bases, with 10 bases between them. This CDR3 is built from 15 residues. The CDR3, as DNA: TGCAGCGTTGAAGACCATGCAGGGAGCACAGATACGCAGTATTTT. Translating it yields CSVEDHAGSTDTQYF.

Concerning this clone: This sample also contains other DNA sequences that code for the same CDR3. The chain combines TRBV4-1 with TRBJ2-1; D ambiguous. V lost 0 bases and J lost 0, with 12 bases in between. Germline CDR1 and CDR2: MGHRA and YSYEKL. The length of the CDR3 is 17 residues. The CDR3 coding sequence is TGCGCCAGCAGCCAAGATAGAGGATCGAGCTCCTACAATGAGCAGTTCTTC. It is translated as CASSQDRGSSSYNEQFF.

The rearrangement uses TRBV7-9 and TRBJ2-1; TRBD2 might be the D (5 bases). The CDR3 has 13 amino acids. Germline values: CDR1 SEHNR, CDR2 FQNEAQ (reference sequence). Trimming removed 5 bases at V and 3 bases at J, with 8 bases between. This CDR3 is CASSGSSYNEQFF. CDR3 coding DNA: TGTGCCAGCAGCGGGAGTAGCTACAATGAGCAGTTCTTC.

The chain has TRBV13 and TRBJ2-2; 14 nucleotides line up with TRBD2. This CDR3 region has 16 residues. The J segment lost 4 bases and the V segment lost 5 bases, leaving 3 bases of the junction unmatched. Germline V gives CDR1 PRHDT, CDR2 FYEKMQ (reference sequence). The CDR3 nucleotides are TGTGCCAGCAGCCAAGGGACTAGCGGGGGCACCGGGGAGCTGTTTTTT. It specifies CASSQGTSGGTGELFF.

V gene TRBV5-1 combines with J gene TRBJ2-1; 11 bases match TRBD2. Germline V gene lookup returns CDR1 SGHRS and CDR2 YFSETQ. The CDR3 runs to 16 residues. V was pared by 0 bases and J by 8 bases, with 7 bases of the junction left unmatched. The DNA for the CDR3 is TGCGCCAGCAGCTTGGGTGGTAGCGGGAGGGTCCATGAGCAGTTCTTC. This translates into CASSLGGSGRVHEQFF.

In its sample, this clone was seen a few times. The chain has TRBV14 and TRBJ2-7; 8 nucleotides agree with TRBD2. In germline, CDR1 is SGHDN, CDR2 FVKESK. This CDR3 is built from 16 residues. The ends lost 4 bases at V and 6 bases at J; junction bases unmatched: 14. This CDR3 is CASSRVGGRPGAEQYF. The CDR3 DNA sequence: TGTGCCAGCAGCCGGGTCGGCGGGAGGCCGGGGGCCGAGCAGTACTTC. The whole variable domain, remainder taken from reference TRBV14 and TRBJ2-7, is EAGVTQFPSHSVIEKGQTVTLRCDPISGHDNLYWYRRVMGKEIKFLLHFVKESKQDESGMPNNRFLAERTGGTYSTLKVQPAELEDSGVYFCASSRVGGRPGAEQYFGPGTRLTVT.

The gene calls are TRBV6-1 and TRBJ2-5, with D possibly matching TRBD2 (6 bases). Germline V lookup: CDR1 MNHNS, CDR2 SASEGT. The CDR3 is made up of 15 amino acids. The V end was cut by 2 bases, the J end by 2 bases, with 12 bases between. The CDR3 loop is CASSELTGLQETQYF. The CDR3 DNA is TGTGCCAGCAGTGAATTAACAGGACTACAAGAGACCCAGTACTTC.

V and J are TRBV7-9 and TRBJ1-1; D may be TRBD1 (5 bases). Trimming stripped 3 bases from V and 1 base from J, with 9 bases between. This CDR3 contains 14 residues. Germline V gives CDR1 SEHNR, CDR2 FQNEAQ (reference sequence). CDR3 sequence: CASSFGGQNTEAFF. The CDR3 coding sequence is TGTGCCAGCAGCTTCGGCGGACAGAACACTGAAGCTTTCTTT.

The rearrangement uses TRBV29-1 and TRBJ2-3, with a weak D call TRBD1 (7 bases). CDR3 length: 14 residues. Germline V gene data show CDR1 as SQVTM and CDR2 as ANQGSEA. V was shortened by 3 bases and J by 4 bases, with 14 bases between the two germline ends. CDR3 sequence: CSVEPGGQPDTQYF. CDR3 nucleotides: TGCAGCGTTGAGCCAGGGGGGCAGCCAGATACGCAGTATTTT.

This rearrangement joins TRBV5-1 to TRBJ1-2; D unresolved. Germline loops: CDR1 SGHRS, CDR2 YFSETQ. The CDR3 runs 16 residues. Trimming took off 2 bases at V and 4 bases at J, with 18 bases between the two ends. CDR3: CASSLEVTDLGYGYTF. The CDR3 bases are TGCGCCAGCAGCTTAGAAGTGACGGACTTAGGCTATGGCTACACCTTC.

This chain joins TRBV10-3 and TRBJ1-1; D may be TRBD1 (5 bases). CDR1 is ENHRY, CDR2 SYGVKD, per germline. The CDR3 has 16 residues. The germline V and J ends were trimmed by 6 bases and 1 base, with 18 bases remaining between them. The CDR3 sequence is CAIRQSAGPENTEAFF. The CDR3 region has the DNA TGTGCCATCAGACAGTCAGCAGGGCCGGAGAACACTGAAGCTTTCTTT.

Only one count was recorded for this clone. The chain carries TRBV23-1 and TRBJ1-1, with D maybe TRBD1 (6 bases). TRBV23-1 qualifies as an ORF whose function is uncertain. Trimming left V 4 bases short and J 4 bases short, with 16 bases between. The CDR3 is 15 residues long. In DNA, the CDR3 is TGCGCCAGCAGTCCCCCGGACAGCCAATCCACTGAAGCTTTCTTT. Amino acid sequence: CASSPPDSQSTEAFF.

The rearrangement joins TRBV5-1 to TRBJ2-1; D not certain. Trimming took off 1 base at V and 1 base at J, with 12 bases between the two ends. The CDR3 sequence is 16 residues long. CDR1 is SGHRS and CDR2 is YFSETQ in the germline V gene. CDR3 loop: CASSLSGGTSYNEQFF. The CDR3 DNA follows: TGCGCCAGCAGCTTGTCCGGCGGCACTTCCTACAATGAGCAGTTCTTC.

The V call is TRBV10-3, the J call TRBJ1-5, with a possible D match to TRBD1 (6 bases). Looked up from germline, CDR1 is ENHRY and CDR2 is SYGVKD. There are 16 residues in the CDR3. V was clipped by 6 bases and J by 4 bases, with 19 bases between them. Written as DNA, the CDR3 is TGTGCCATCAGCGAGAACAGGGCCATCATTAATCAGCCCCAGCATTTT. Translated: CAISENRAIINQPQHF.

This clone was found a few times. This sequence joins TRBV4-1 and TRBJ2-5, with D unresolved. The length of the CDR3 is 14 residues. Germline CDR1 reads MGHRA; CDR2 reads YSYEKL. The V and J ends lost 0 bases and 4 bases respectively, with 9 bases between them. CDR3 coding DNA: TGCGCCAGCAGCCAAGAGGGCTTTGTAGAGACCCAGTACTTC. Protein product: CASSQEGFVETQYF.

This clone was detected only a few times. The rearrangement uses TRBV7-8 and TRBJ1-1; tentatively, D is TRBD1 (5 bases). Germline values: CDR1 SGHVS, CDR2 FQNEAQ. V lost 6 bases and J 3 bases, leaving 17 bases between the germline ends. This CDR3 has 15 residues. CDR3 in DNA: TGTGCCAGCAGGGGGAGGGGAAGGTTTGACACTGAAGCTTTCTTT. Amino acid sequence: CASRGRGRFDTEAFF.

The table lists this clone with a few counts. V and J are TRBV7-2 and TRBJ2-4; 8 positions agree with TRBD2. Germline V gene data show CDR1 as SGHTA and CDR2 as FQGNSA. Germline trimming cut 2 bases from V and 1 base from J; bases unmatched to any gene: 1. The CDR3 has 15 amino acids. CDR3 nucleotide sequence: TGTGCCAGCAGCTTATCGGGAGGGGCCAAAAACATTCAGTACTTC. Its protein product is CASSLSGGAKNIQYF.

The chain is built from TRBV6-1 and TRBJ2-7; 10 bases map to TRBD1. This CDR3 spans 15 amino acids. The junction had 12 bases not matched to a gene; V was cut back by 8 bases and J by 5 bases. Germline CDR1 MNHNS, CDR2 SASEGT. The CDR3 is CASWGGGQGGNEQYF. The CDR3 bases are TGTGCCAGCTGGGGAGGTGGACAGGGGGGCAACGAGCAGTACTTC.

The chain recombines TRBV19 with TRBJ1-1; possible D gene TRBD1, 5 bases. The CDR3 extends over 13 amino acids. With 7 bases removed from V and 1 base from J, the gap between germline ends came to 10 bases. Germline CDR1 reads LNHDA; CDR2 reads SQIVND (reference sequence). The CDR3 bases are TGTGCCAGTATTCCCAGGGAGAACACTGAAGCTTTCTTT. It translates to CASIPRENTEAFF.

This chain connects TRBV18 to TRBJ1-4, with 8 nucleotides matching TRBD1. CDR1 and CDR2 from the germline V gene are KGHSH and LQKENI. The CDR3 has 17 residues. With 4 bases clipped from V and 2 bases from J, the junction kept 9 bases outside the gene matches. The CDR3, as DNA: TGTGCCAGCTCACGAGTAGCGACAGGGGCCACTAATGAAAAACTGTTTTTT. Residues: CASSRVATGATNEKLFF.

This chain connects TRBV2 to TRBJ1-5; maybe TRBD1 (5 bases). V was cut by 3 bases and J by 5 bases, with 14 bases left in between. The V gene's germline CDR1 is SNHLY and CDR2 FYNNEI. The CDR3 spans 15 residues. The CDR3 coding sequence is TGTGCCAGCAGTGATTGGGGCCCGGCATATCAGCCCCAGCATTTT. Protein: CASSDWGPAYQPQHF.